The TCR beta chain under discussion was sequenced for a study of beta chain features in type 1 diabetes. Study background: No age, gender or cell yield differences were seen between patients and healthy donors.

Note on this clone: Its specificity is not known.

Expressed TCRB transcripts were sequenced because the entire RNA isolate underwent reverse transcription. TCRdb's copy holds only in-frame clones and misses some; the assay was immunoSEQ multiplex PCR. The table lists some 370,000 clones, 8% to 10% of them singletons, with about 0.64% in the top ten. Trimming at V came to 5 bases and at J to 7 bases, leaving 6 bases not matched to a gene. Per germline, CDR1 MNHEY and CDR2 SVGAGI. The CDR3 runs 13 residues. Whole-study findings and limits: TCRB CDR3s from Type 1 diabetes patients were moderately but significantly shorter in all four CD4+ subsets.

This chain joins TRBV6-5 and TRBJ1-1; TRBD1 matches 8 bases. This receptor was obtained from a man between 25 and 39 years old with type 1 diabetes. Sequencing was carried out using central memory CD4+ T cells from blood. The CDR3 region has the DNA TGTGCCAGCAGTCCCCCACAGGGGGGTGAAGCTTTCTTT. Its protein is CASSPPQGGEAFF.